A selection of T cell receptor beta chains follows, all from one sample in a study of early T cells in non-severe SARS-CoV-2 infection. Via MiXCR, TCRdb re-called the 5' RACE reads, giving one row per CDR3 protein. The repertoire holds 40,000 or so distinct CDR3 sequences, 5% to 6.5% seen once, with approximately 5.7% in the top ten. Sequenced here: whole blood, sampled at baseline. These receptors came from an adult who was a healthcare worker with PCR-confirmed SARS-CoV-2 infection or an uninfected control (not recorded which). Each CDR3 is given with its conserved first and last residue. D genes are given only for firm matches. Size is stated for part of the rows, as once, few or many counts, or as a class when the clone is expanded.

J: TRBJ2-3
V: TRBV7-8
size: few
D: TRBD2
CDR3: CASSSTSWGTTDTQYF
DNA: TGTGCCAGCAGCTCGACTAGCTGGGGGACCACAGATACGCAGTATTTT

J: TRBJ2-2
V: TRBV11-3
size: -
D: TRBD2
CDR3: CASSSRGPTSGRKTGELFF
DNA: TGTGCCAGCAGCTCGAGGGGCCCGACTAGCGGGAGAAAAACCGGGGAGCTGTTTTTT

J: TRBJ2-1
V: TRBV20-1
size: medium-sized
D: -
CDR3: CSARDQGTTAYNEQFF
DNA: TGCAGTGCTAGAGATCAGGGGACTACCGCCTACAATGAGCAGTTCTTC

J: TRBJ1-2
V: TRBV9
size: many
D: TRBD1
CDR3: CASSVQGTGAYGYTF
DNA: TGTGCCAGCAGCGTTCAAGGGACAGGGGCGTATGGCTACACCTTC

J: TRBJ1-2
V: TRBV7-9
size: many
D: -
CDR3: CASSLGPGTLYGYTF
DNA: TGTGCCAGCAGCTTAGGCCCAGGGACCCTCTATGGCTACACCTTC

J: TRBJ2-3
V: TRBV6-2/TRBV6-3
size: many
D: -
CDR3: CASSYSLRDYDPTDTQYF
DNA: TGTGCCAGCAGTTACTCGTTGAGAGACTACGACCCCACAGATACGCAGTATTTT

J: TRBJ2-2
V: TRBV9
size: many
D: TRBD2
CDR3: CASSPPGGLAGGPGELFF
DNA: TGTGCCAGCAGCCCCCCGGGGGGACTAGCGGGAGGGCCCGGGGAGCTGTTTTTT

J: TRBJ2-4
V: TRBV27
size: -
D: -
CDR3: CASSPHRATQNIQYF
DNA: TGTGCCAGCAGTCCGCATAGGGCGACCCAAAACATTCAGTACTTC

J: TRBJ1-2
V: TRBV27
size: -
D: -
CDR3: CASSLSISTNGYTF
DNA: TGTGCCAGCAGTTTATCGATTAGCACGAATGGCTACACCTTC

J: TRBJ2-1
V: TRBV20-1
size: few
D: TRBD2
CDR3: CSGRTSGRGGEQFF
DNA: TGCAGTGGCCGTACTAGCGGGAGGGGAGGTGAGCAGTTCTTC

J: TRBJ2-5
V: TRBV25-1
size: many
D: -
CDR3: CASSELGLQETQYF
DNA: TGTGCCAGCAGTGAATTGGGACTGCAAGAGACCCAGTACTTC

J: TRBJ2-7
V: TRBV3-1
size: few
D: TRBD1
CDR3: CASSPGTGGYEQYF
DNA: TGTGCCAGCAGCCCCGGGACAGGGGGTTACGAGCAGTACTTC

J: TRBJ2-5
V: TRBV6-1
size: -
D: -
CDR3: CAGTSRETQYF
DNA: TGTGCCGGAACCTCCCGGGAGACCCAGTACTTC

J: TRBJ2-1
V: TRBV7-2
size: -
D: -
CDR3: CASSPEGASYNEQFF
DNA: TGTGCCAGCAGCCCAGAAGGGGCCTCCTACAATGAGCAGTTCTTC

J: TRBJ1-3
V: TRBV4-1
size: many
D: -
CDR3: CASSQEKVENTIYF
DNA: TGCGCCAGCAGCCAAGAGAAAGTGGAAAACACCATATATTTT

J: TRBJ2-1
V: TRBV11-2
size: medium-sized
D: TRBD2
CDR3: CASSYSSGISYNEQFF
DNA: TGTGCCAGCAGCTATTCTAGCGGAATCTCCTACAATGAGCAGTTCTTC

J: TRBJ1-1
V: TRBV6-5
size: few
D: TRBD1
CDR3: CASSKGQMNTEAFF
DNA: TGTGCCAGCAGTAAGGGACAGATGAACACTGAAGCTTTCTTT

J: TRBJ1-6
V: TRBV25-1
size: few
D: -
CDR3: CASSSEGRYNSPLHF
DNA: TGTGCCAGCAGTAGTGAGGGCCGATATAATTCACCCCTCCACTTT

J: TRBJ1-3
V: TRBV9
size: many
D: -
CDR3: CASSVEEGTGNTIYF
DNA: TGTGCCAGCAGCGTAGAAGAAGGCACCGGAAACACCATATATTTT

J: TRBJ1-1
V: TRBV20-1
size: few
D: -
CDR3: CSARAGTGNTEAFF
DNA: TGCAGTGCTAGAGCCGGGACGGGGAACACTGAAGCTTTCTTT

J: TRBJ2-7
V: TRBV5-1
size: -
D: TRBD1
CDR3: CASSLDGQGYEQYF
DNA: TGCGCCAGCAGCCTCGATGGACAGGGCTACGAGCAGTACTTC

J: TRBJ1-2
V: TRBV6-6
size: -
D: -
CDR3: CASSTTLPNSKPLHGYTF
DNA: TGTGCCAGCAGTACGACCCTACCAAATTCCAAACCCCTCCATGGCTACACCTTC

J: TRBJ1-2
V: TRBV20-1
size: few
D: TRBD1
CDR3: CSARVSGGQDRYGYTF
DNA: TGCAGTGCTAGGGTATCAGGGGGACAGGACCGGTATGGCTACACCTTC

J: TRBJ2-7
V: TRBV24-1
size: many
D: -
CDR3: CATSDFTSPDEQYF
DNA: TGTGCCACCAGTGATTTTACTAGCCCGGACGAGCAGTACTTC

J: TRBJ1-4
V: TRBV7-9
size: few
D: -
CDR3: CASSLARREATNEKLFF
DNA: TGTGCCAGCAGCTTAGCCCGAAGGGAGGCAACTAATGAAAAACTGTTTTTT

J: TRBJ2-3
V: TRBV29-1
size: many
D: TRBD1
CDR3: CSGGQGIADTQYF
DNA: TGCAGCGGGGGACAGGGGATTGCAGATACGCAGTATTTT

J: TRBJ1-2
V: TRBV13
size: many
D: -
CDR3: CASSRRLLAYGYTF
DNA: TGTGCCAGCAGCCGGCGACTCTTAGCCTATGGCTACACCTTC

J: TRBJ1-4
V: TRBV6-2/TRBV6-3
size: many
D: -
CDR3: CASSYYATNEKLFF
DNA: TGTGCCAGCAGTTACTACGCAACTAATGAAAAACTGTTTTTT